This T cell receptor (beta chain) was recovered during a study of blood T cell repertoires in COVID-19. Study context: Sites in the United States, Italy and Spain provided acute and convalescent COVID-19 samples. From T cells, B-cell-depleted T cells, or PBMCs came the material, which was cDNA or gDNA.

Source study methods: Researchers report that nucleated cell counts were estimated from reference gene primer amplification. Produced via immunoSEQ multiplex PCR; TCRdb's table is partial and in-frame only. The DNA was the basis for D and trimming; V, J and clone size are from that table. The sample lists more than 95,000 clones; 75% to 85% were seen once. The CDR3 is made up of 14 amino acids. Germline CDR1 and CDR2: SGDLS and YYNGEE. V was trimmed by 0 bases and J by 0 bases, leaving 6 bases between them. This chain connects TRBV9 to TRBJ1-1, with unresolved D. Sequencing was performed on peripheral blood. This TCR derives from a woman aged 50 to 60 with acute or convalescent COVID-19. The CDR3 DNA reads as TGTGCCAGCAGCGTAGACACGATGAACACTGAAGCTTTCTTT. As protein: CASSVDTMNTEAFF.